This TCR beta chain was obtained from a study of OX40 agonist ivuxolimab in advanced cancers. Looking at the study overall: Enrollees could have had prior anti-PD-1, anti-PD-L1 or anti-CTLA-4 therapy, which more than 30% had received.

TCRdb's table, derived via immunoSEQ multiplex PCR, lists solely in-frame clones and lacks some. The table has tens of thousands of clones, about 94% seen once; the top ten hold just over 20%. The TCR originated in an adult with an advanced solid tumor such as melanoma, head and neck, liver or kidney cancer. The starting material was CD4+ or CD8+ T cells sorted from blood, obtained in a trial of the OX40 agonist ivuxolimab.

CDR3 bases: TGTGCCAGCAGTTTGAATGGTAAACTGTTTTTT. Amino acids: CASSLNGKLFF. This chain joins TRBV27 and TRBJ1-4, with D unclear. V dropped 3 bases and J dropped 11 bases, with 7 bases sitting between them. The CDR3 runs to 11 residues. CDR1 is MNHEY, CDR2 SMNVEV, per germline (reference sequence). The complete variable domain, with remaining parts taken from reference TRBV27 and TRBJ1-4, reads EAQVTQNPRYLITVTGKKLTVTCSQNMNHEYMSWYRQDPGLGLRQIYYSMNVEVTDKGDVPEGYKVSRKEKRNFPLILESPSPNQTSLYFCASSLNGKLFFGSGTQLSVL.